Listed here is a single TCR beta chain. This entry belongs to a study of OX40 agonist ivuxolimab in advanced cancers. Some clones are missing from TCRdb's copy, which holds only in-frame ones; the method was immunoSEQ multiplex PCR. Of approximately 60,000 clones in the sample, approximately 85% were seen once. The sequence came from an adult with an advanced solid tumor such as melanoma, head and neck, liver or kidney cancer. Sequenced here: CD4+ or CD8+ T cells sorted from blood, sampled in a trial of the OX40 agonist ivuxolimab.

The CDR3 DNA reads as TGTGCCAGCAGCTTTGGGGCAACAGATACGCAGTATTTT. Residues: CASSFGATDTQYF. The chain has TRBV5-5 and TRBJ2-3, with D perhaps TRBD1 (5 bases). The germline V gene encodes CDR1 SGHKS and CDR2 YYEKEE (reference sequence). The CDR3 runs 13 residues. Trimming took 2 bases from V and 3 from J, leaving 7 bases between them.